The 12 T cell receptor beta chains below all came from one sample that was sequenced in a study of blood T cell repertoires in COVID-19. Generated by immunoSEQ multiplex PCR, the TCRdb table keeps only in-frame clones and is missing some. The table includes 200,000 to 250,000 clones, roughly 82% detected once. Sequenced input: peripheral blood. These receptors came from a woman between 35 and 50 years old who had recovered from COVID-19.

The CDR3 DNA sequence: TGTGCCATCAGTGTAGAGGGAAGGCAACAAGAGACCCAGTACTTC. As protein: CAISVEGRQQETQYF. The chain couples TRBV10-3 to TRBJ2-5, with D perhaps TRBD2 (5 bases). This CDR3 spans 15 amino acids. The V and J ends lost 4 bases and 2 bases respectively, with 14 bases between them. Germline CDR1 is ENHRY and CDR2 is SYGVKD.

The CDR3 bases are TGTGCCACCAATCCGGAGAATAATTCACCCCTCCACTTT. Its translation is CATNPENNSPLHF. The chain combines TRBV10-3 with TRBJ1-6; D gene ambiguous. The CDR3 runs to 13 residues. Deletions cut 10 bases from V and 5 bases from J, with 12 bases between. Germline loops: CDR1 ENHRY, CDR2 SYGVKD.

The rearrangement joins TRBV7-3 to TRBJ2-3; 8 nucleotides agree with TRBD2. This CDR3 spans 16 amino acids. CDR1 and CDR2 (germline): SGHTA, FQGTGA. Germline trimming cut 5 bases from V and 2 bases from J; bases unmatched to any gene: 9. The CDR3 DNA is TGTGCCAGCAGCCCCCAGGGGCGGGGGGTCACAGATACGCAGTATTTT. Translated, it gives CASSPQGRGVTDTQYF.

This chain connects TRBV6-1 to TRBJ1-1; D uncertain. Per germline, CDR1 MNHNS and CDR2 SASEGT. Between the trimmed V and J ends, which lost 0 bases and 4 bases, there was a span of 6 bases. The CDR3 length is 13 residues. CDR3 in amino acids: CASSEARGTEAFF. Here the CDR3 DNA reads TGTGCCAGCAGTGAAGCGCGGGGCACTGAAGCTTTCTTT.

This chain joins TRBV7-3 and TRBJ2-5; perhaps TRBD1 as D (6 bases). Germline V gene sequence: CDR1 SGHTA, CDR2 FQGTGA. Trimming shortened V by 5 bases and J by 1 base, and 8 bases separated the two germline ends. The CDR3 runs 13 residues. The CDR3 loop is CASSEQGQETQYF. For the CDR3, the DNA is TGTGCCAGCAGCGAACAGGGCCAAGAGACCCAGTACTTC.

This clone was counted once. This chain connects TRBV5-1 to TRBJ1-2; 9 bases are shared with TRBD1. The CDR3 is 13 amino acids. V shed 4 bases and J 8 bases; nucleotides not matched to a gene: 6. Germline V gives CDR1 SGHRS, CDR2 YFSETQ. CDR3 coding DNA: TGCGCCAGCAGCGTAGGGACAGGGACAGGCTACACCTTC. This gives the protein CASSVGTGTGYTF.

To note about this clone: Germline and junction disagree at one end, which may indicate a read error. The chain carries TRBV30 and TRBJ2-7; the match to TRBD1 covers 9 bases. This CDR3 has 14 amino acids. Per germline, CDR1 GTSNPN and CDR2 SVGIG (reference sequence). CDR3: CAWSPGTGIPEKYF. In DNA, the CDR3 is TGTGCCTGGAGTCCCGGGACAGGGATCCCCGAGAAGTACTTC.

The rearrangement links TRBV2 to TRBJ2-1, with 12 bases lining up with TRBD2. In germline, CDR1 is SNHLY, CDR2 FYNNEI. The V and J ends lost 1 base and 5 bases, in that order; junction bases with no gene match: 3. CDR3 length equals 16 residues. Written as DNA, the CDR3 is TGTGCCAGCAGTGAAGGACGGACTAGCGGGGACAATGAGCAGTTCTTC. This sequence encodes CASSEGRTSGDNEQFF.

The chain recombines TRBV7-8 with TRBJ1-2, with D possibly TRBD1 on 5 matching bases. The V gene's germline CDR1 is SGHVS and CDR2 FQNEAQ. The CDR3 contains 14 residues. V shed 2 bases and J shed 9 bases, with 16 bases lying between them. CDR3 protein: CASSLSRTSDRYTF. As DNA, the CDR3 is TGTGCCAGCAGCTTATCTCGGACATCCGATCGCTACACCTTC.

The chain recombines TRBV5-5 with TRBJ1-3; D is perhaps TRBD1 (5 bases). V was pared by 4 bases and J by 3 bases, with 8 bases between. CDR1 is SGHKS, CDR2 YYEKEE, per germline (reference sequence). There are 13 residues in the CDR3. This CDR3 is CASSLGLGNTIYF. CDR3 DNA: TGTGCCAGCAGCCTGGGGCTTGGAAACACCATATATTTT.

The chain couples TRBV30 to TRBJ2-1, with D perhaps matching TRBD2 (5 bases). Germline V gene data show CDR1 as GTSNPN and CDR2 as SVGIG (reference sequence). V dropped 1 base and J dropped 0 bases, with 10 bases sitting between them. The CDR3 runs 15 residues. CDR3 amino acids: CAWSAGSSSYNEQFF. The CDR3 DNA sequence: TGTGCCTGGAGTGCGGGGAGTAGCTCCTACAATGAGCAGTTCTTC. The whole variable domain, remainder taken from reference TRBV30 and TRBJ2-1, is SQTIHQWPATLVQPVGSPLSLECTVEGTSNPNLYWYRQAAGRGLQLLFYSVGIGQISSEVPQNLSASRPQDRQFILSSKKLLLSDSGFYLCAWSAGSSSYNEQFFGPGTRLTVL.

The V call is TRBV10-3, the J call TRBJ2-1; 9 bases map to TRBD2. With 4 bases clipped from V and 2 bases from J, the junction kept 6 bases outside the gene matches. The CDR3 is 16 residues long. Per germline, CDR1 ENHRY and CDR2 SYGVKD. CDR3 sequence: CAISAKGGGAYNEQFF. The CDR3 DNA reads TGTGCCATCAGTGCGAAAGGCGGGGGGGCCTACAATGAGCAGTTCTTC.